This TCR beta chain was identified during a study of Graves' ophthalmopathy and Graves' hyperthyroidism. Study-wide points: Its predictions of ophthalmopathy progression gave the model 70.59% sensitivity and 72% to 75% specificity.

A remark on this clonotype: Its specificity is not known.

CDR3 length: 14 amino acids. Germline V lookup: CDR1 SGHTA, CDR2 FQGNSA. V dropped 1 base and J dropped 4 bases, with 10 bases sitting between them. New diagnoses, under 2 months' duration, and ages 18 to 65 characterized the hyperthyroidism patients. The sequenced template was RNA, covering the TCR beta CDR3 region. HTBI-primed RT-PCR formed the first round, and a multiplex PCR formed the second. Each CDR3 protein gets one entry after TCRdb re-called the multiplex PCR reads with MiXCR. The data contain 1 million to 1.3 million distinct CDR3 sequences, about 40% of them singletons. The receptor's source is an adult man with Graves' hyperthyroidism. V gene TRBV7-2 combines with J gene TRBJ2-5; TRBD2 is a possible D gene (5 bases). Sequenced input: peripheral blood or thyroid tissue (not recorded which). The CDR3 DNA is TGTGCCAGCAGCTTAGGAGGGTGGGGAGAGACCCAGTACTTC. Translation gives CASSLGGWGETQYF.